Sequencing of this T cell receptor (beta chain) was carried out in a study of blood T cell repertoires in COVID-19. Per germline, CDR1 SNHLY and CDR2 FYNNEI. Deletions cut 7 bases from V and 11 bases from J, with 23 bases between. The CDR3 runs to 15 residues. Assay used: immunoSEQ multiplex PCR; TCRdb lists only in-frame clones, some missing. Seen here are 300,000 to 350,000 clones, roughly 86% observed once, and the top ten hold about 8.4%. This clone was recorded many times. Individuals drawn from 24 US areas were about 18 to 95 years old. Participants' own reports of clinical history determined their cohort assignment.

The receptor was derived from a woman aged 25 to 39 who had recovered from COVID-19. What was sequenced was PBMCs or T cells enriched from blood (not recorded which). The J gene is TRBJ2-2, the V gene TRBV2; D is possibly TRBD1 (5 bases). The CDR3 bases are TGTGCCAGCATCCCTCTGACCGGTGGGGCAGGCGAGCTGTTTTTT. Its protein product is CASIPLTGGAGELFF.